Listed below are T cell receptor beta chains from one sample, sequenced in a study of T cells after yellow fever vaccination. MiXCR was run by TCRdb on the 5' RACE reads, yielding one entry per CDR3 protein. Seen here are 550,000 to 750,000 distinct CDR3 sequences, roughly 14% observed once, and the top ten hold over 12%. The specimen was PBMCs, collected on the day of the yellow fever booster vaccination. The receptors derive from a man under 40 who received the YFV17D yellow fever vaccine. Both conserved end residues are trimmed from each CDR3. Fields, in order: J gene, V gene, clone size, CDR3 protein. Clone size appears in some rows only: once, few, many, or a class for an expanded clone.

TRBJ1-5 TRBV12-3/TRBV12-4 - ASTRGFRQPQH
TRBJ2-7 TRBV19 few ASSPDGASWNYEQY
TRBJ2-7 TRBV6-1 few ASTSWGTQTTYEQY
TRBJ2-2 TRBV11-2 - ASRSSASNTGELF
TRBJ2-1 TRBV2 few ASTEGSGRAPEQF
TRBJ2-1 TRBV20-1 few SASTSYYNEQF
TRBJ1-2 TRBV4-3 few ASSQDLTGGYT
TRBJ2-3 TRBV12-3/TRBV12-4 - ASSLGALGVTQY
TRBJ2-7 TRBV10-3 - AISDQGRMAYEQY
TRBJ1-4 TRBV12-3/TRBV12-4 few ASSLSGGFEKLF
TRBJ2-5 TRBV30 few AWSEGRETQY